This is a list of T cell receptor beta chains from one sample in a study of shared clonotypes between healthy human individuals. Only in-frame clones appear in the TCRdb table, and some are missing; sequencing was by immunoSEQ multiplex PCR. The table lists about half a million clones, roughly 85% of them singletons. The source material was PBMCs. The receptors stem from a woman in her 40s in good health. Some clones in this sample may be carry-over from other donors' samples. Both conserved end residues are part of each CDR3. D genes are given only for firm matches. For some rows the clone size is stated as once, few or many, or as a class when expanded; others skip it.

v_call	d_call	clone_size	cdr3_length	j_call	cdr3_nt	cdr3_aa
TRBV2	-	-	13	TRBJ2-5	TGTGCCAGCAGCCGGGACTCACAAGAGACCCAGTACTTC	CASSRDSQETQYF
TRBV29-1	-	-	13	TRBJ1-4	TGCAGCGTCCTACCAAGTTCTAATGAAAAACTGTTTTTT	CSVLPSSNEKLFF
TRBV19	-	-	15	TRBJ1-3	TGTGCCAGTAGTATAGGGGCAGTCTCTGGAAACACCATATATTTT	CASSIGAVSGNTIYF
TRBV23-1	-	-	17	TRBJ2-7	TGCGCCAGCAGTCCATCCCCCGGGACACCAACTACCTACGAGCAGTACTTC	CASSPSPGTPTTYEQYF
TRBV5-4	-	-	14	TRBJ1-1	TGTGCCAGCAGCTCCGGGACCTCGAACACTGAAGCTTTCTTT	CASSSGTSNTEAFF
TRBV6-4	-	-	15	TRBJ2-1	TGTGCCAGCAGTCCTTTTGGGCAAGGACACAATGAGCAGTTCTTC	CASSPFGQGHNEQFF
TRBV9	TRBD1	-	15	TRBJ1-2	TGTGCCAGCAGCGCCGGGACAGCGCCTAACTATGGCTACACCTTC	CASSAGTAPNYGYTF
TRBV28	-	-	15	TRBJ2-1	TGTGCCAGCAGTGCTCCCGCCCGCTCCTACAATGAGCAGTTCTTC	CASSAPARSYNEQFF
TRBV2	-	-	13	TRBJ1-1	TGTGCCAGCAGCCCGGACCCGAACACTGAAGCTTTCTTT	CASSPDPNTEAFF
TRBV19	TRBD1	-	12	TRBJ1-1	TGTGCCACCAGGGACAGGGAAGTTCGCGCTTTCTTT	CATRDREVRAFF
TRBV4-2	-	-	18	TRBJ2-2	TGTGCCAGCAGCCAAATTCTACCTGACAGGCCGAACACCGGGGAGCTGTTTTTT	CASSQILPDRPNTGELFF
TRBV4-2	TRBD2	-	19	TRBJ2-1	TGTGCCAGCAGCCAGCGAGGGACTAGCGGGACCTCGTCCTACAATGAGCAGTTCTTC	CASSQRGTSGTSSYNEQFF
TRBV19	-	-	15	TRBJ1-1	TGTGCCAGTAGTCCACGTGTAGGGACGAACACTGAAGCTTTCTTT	CASSPRVGTNTEAFF
TRBV2	TRBD1	-	13	TRBJ2-4	TGTGCCAGCAGTGATCGGGACAGGGGCCTTCCGTACTTC	CASSDRDRGLPYF
TRBV7-8	TRBD1	-	16	TRBJ1-3	TGTGCCAGCAGCTTACAGGGGGCCTACTCTGGAAACACCATATATTTT	CASSLQGAYSGNTIYF
TRBV18	TRBD2	-	16	TRBJ2-1	TGTGCCAGCTCCCTAACCCCCAGCGGGAGGGGCTATGAGCAGTTCTTC	CASSLTPSGRGYEQFF
TRBV5-6	TRBD1	-	14	TRBJ2-5	TGTGCCAGCAGCTGGGACAGGGGTTTGCAGACCCAGTACTTC	CASSWDRGLQTQYF
TRBV18	-	-	16	TRBJ2-1	TGTGCCAGCTCACCAGCATCGGGCGACCTAGGCAATGAGCAGTTCTTC	CASSPASGDLGNEQFF
TRBV5-1	-	-	13	TRBJ2-7	TGCGCCAGCAGCTTTGGGCTAGACTACGAGCAGTACTTC	CASSFGLDYEQYF
TRBV5-8	TRBD2	-	17	TRBJ2-1	TGTGCCAGCAGCCAATCCAGGACTAGCGGGAGCTACAATGAGCAGTTCTTC	CASSQSRTSGSYNEQFF
TRBV5-4	TRBD1	few	15	TRBJ2-3	TGTGCCAGCAGCCGAGGACAGGTTTCCACAGATACGCAGTATTTT	CASSRGQVSTDTQYF
TRBV7-9	-	-	12	TRBJ2-5	TGTGCCAGCAGCTTTGTTGGAGAGACCCAGTACTTC	CASSFVGETQYF
TRBV18	-	-	20	TRBJ2-3	TGTGCCAGCTCACCACCATTTCGTCTTGAAAGAAGGACTAGCACAGATACGCAGTATTTT	CASSPPFRLERRTSTDTQYF
TRBV7-9	-	-	14	TRBJ2-7	TGTGCCAGCAGCTTACAGGGAGGCCCCTACGAGCAGTACTTC	CASSLQGGPYEQYF
TRBV30	TRBD2	-	16	TRBJ2-3	TGTGCCTGGAGTATCGGGGCGGGAGGGCACACAGATACGCAGTATTTT	CAWSIGAGGHTDTQYF
TRBV28	-	-	15	TRBJ2-3	TGTGCCAGCAGTTCGACGGACAGACACACAGATACGCAGTATTTT	CASSSTDRHTDTQYF
TRBV7-3	-	-	19	TRBJ1-2	TGTGCCAGCAGGCTTGACAGGCCCGGGGATGCCCTCACTAACTATGGCTACACCTTC	CASRLDRPGDALTNYGYTF
TRBV4-3	-	-	16	TRBJ1-4	-	CASSQSLDKSAEKLFF
TRBV4-3	TRBD2	once	15	TRBJ2-3	TGCGCCAGCAGCCAAGATAGAGCGGGAGCAGATACGCAGTATTTT	CASSQDRAGADTQYF
TRBV7-2	-	-	14	TRBJ2-3	TGTGCCAGCAGCCCTCCGTCCAACACAGATACGCAGTATTTT	CASSPPSNTDTQYF
TRBV7-2	-	once	11	TRBJ2-5	TGTGCCAGCAGCTTGTCCCAGACCCAGTACTTC	CASSLSQTQYF
TRBV28	-	-	14	TRBJ2-2	TGTGCCAGCAGTTTACCCCCGGGCACCGGGGAGCTGTTTTTT	CASSLPPGTGELFF
TRBV6-1	-	-	15	TRBJ1-5	TGTGCCAGCAGCTCTTTGGGGGATTTCAATCAGCCCCAGCATTTT	CASSSLGDFNQPQHF
TRBV6-1	-	once	11	TRBJ2-4	TGTGCCAGCAGTCAACTAAACATTCAGTACTTC	CASSQLNIQYF
TRBV4-3	-	few	13	TRBJ2-4	TGCGCCAGCAGCCTTAAAGGGGAAAACATTCAGTACTTC	CASSLKGENIQYF
TRBV7-3	-	-	14	TRBJ2-2	TGTGCCAGCAGCTTAATCAGGGGATCCGGGGAGCTGTTTTTT	CASSLIRGSGELFF
TRBV28	TRBD1	few	15	TRBJ2-7	TGTGCCAGCACCTCGACAGGGACGCTCTCCTACGAGCAGTACTTC	CASTSTGTLSYEQYF
TRBV2	TRBD1	-	14	TRBJ1-5	TGTGCCAGCAGAGGGACAGGTCGCAATCAGCCCCAGCATTTT	CASRGTGRNQPQHF
TRBV2	TRBD2	-	13	TRBJ2-7	TGTGCCAGCAGCGGCGGACTAGTCTACGAGCAGTACTTC	CASSGGLVYEQYF
TRBV7-3	-	-	16	TRBJ2-2	TGTGCCAGCAGCTTCACCGGGACACCGAACACCGGGGAGCTGTTTTTT	CASSFTGTPNTGELFF
TRBV18	TRBD1	many	15	TRBJ1-2	TGTGCCAGCTCACCCGTCGACAGGGCATTTGGCGGCTACACCTTC	CASSPVDRAFGGYTF
TRBV7-2	TRBD2	-	13	TRBJ2-5	TGTGCCAGCAGCACTAGCGTCCAAGAGACCCAGTACTTC	CASSTSVQETQYF
TRBV7-2	-	few	14	TRBJ2-3	TGTGCCAGCAGCGCGGACAGAAGCACAGATACGCAGTATTTT	CASSADRSTDTQYF